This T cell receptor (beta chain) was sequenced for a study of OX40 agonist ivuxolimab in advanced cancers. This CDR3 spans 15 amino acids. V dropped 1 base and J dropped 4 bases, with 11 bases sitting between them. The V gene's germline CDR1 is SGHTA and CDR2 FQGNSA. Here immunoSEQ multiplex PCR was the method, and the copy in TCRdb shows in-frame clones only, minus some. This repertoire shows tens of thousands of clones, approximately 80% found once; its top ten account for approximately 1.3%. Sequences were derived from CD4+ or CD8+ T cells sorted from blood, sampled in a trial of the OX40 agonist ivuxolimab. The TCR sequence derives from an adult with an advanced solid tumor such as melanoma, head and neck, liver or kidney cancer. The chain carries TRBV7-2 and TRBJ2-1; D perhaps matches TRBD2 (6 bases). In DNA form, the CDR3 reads TGTGCCAGCAGCTTAGTCAAGGGGACTTACAATGAGCAGTTCTTC. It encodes CASSLVKGTYNEQFF.